A single T cell receptor beta chain is shown here with its context. CDR3 size: 16 residues. Germline V CDR1 and CDR2: SGHDT, YYEEEE. Trimming shortened V by 4 bases and J by 3 bases, and 17 bases separated the two germline ends. This entry is derived from a study of blood T cell repertoires in COVID-19. On the study more broadly: Collection of acute and convalescent COVID-19 samples took place in the United States, Italy and Spain.

In the original workflow: Researchers report that nucleated cell counts were estimated from reference gene primer amplification. Assay: immunoSEQ multiplex PCR; the TCRdb copy retains only in-frame clones and omits some. V, J and clone size are those of that table, while D and trimming were read from the DNA. The sample shows under 50,000 clones, 70% to 90% of them seen only once. In Seattle, patients joined the study during active infection and were tracked longitudinally. This chain joins TRBV5-6 and TRBJ2-1; D possibly corresponds to TRBD2 (5 bases). The sequenced sample was peripheral blood. The sequence came from a man aged 55 to 70 with COVID-19, enrolled during active disease. As DNA, the CDR3 is TGTGCCAGCAGCCCCTTTCCCTCGGGAAACTACAATGAGCAGTTCTTC. Protein product: CASSPFPSGNYNEQFF.